Detailed here is one T cell receptor beta chain. Its antigen remains unidentified. The table came from immunoSEQ multiplex PCR; TCRdb's copy has only in-frame clones and leaves some out. The table shows 100,000 or so clones, with around 88% occurring only once. The data originate from a study of identifying expanded T cells in peripheral blood. Study-wide findings and caveats: Differentially abundant clones: about 1.3 between replicates, 16.4 at roughly 13 days, over 18 at four.

V lost 5 bases, J lost 4 bases, and 11 bases stayed unmatched. The germline CDR1 and CDR2 sequences are SGHTA and FQGNSA. The CDR3 has 15 amino acids. This receptor was obtained from a person aged 18 to 75 in good health. What was sequenced was blood. V and J are TRBV7-2 and TRBJ2-7; 7 positions match TRBD1. CDR3 protein: CASSTQQGSWYEQYF. As DNA, the CDR3 is TGTGCCAGCAGCACCCAACAGGGGTCTTGGTACGAGCAGTACTTC.